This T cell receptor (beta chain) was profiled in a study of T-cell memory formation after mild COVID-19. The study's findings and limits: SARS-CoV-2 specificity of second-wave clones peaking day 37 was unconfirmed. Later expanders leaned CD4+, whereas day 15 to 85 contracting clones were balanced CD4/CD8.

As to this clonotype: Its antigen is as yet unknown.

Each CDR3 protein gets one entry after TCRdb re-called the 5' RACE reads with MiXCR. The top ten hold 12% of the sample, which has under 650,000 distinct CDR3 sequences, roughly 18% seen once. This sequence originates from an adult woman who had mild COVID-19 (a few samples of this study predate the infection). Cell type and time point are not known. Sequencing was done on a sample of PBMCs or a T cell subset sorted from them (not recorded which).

CDR3 DNA: TGTGCCAGCAGCTTTAGTGGATTAACGGGGGAAAAACTGTTTTTT. Its translation is CASSFSGLTGEKLFF. The rearrangement links TRBV7-8 to TRBJ1-4; D is unresolved. This CDR3 comprises 15 residues. The germline V gene encodes CDR1 SGHVS and CDR2 FQNEAQ. V gave up 3 bases and J gave up 8 bases, with 16 bases separating them.